These 31 T cell receptor beta chains came from one sample sequenced in a study of identical twins. TCRdb passed the 5' RACE reads through MiXCR, listing each CDR3 protein once. This table has around 490,000 distinct CDR3 sequences, roughly 15% appearing once. Separately, the same data were catalogued under a study of yellow fever vaccine responses in identical twins.

Sequencing was performed on CD4+ T cells sorted from blood. The receptors here all came from a woman aged 18-30 years in good health.

This clonotype was seen just once. The chain is built from TRBV5-5 and TRBJ2-2; D unclear. CDR1 and CDR2 from the germline V gene are SGHKS and YYEKEE (reference sequence). The CDR3 runs to 15 residues. Trimming removed 4 bases at V and 3 bases at J, with 13 bases between. The CDR3 DNA sequence: TGTGCCAGCAGCCCCACTTCGGCCCACACCGGGGAGCTGTTTTTT. Translated: CASSPTSAHTGELFF. Using reference TRBV5-5 and TRBJ2-2 for the parts outside the CDR3, the full variable domain is DAGVTQSPTHLIKTRGQQVTLRCSPISGHKSVSWYQQVLGQGPQFIFQYYEKEERGRGNFPDRFSARQFPNYSSELNVNALLLGDSALYLCASSPTSAHTGELFFGEGSRLTVL.

This clonotype was seen a few times. V is TRBV6-1 and J is TRBJ1-5; a weak D match, TRBD1 (5 bases). Germline CDR1 is MNHNS and CDR2 is SASEGT. Trimming left V 6 bases short and J 4 bases short, with 16 bases between. The length of the CDR3 is 15 residues. The CDR3 is CASSLWVDKNQPQHF. The CDR3 nucleotides are TGTGCCAGCAGCCTGTGGGTGGACAAGAATCAGCCCCAGCATTTT.

This clonotype was observed at least ten times. The chain employs TRBV5-1 and TRBJ2-7, with 9 bases fitting TRBD1. This CDR3 region has 14 residues. After removal of 4 bases from V and 4 bases from J, the junction contained 6 bases not matched to a gene. The germline V gene has CDR1 SGHRS and CDR2 YFSETQ. This chain's CDR3 is CASSRLQGAYEQYV. As DNA, the CDR3 is TGCGCCAGCAGCCGATTACAGGGGGCGTACGAGCAGTACGTC.

In this sample, this clonotype turned up a few times. V and J are TRBV5-1 and TRBJ2-2; weak D call: TRBD2 (5 bases). V lost 3 bases, J lost 3 bases, and 15 bases lay in between. Germline V gene lookup returns CDR1 SGHRS and CDR2 YFSETQ. The CDR3 runs 16 residues. In nucleotides, the CDR3 is TGCGCCAGCAGCTCGCGACCGGGGAAGTACACCGGGGAGCTGTTTTTT. Protein sequence: CASSSRPGKYTGELFF.

The chain carries TRBV2 and TRBJ1-1; weak D call: TRBD1 (5 bases). V was trimmed by 7 bases and J by 7 bases, leaving 19 bases between them. The CDR3 is 14 residues long. Germline lookup yields CDR1 SNHLY and CDR2 FYNNEI. The CDR3 here is CASNRPPTAYEAFF. In nucleotides, the CDR3 is TGTGCCAGCAACAGGCCCCCGACAGCCTATGAAGCTTTCTTT.

The gene calls are TRBV6-5 and TRBJ1-1; unclear D gene. The CDR3 runs to 16 residues. Trimming pared 0 bases from V and 1 base from J, leaving 12 bases between. In germline, CDR1 is MNHEY, CDR2 SVGAGI. The CDR3 sequence: CASSYSLVQKNTEAFF. CDR3 bases: TGTGCCAGCAGTTACTCCTTGGTACAAAAGAACACTGAAGCTTTCTTT.

The chain uses TRBV19 and TRBJ2-5; no reliable D call. CDR1 is LNHDA, CDR2 SQIVND, per germline (reference sequence). V gave up 5 bases and J gave up 4 bases, with 11 bases separating them. This CDR3 has 13 amino acids. This chain's CDR3 is CASSPGMLETQYF. In DNA, the CDR3 is TGTGCCAGTAGTCCGGGCATGCTAGAGACCCAGTACTTC.

In this sample, this clonotype turned up many times. The rearrangement links TRBV4-1 to TRBJ1-5; D remains unclear. The CDR3 is 13 residues long. Germline V gene sequence: CDR1 MGHRA, CDR2 YSYEKL. The V and J ends lost 0 bases and 7 bases respectively, with 7 bases between them. CDR3 loop: CASSQEGWQPQHF. The CDR3, as DNA: TGCGCCAGCAGCCAAGAAGGGTGGCAGCCCCAGCATTTT.

The chain has TRBV4-1 and TRBJ2-2; TRBD2 matches at 13 bases. The CDR3 runs to 20 residues. Germline V gives CDR1 MGHRA, CDR2 YSYEKL. Germline trimming cut 4 bases from V and 1 base from J; bases unmatched to any gene: 12. DNA for the CDR3: TGCGCCAGCAGCCCTCCGTTCGGACTAGCGGGGGCGTTGAACACCGGGGAGCTGTTTTTT. Amino acid sequence: CASSPPFGLAGALNTGELFF.

The chain has TRBV20-1 and TRBJ2-7; 7 bases fit TRBD2. CDR1 is DFQATT, CDR2 SNEGSKA, per germline (reference sequence). This CDR3 is 18 amino acids long. With 3 bases clipped from V and 6 bases from J, the junction kept 23 bases outside the gene matches. CDR3 amino acids: CSASSAQPLAGAQGEQYF. For the CDR3, the DNA is TGCAGTGCTAGTTCCGCCCAGCCGTTGGCGGGAGCCCAAGGCGAGCAGTACTTC.

This clonotype showed up just a few times. This chain joins TRBV7-2 and TRBJ1-5; D unclear. V was cut by 5 bases and J by 7 bases, with 15 bases left in between. Per germline, CDR1 SGHTA and CDR2 FQGNSA. The CDR3 is 14 amino acids. The CDR3 DNA sequence: TGTGCCAGCAGCCCCGGACGGAGCGGGCAGCCCCAGCATTTT. The encoded protein is CASSPGRSGQPQHF.

This clonotype was observed a few times. The chain combines TRBV5-1 with TRBJ1-6; TRBD1 might be the D (6 bases). Germline V lookup: CDR1 SGHRS, CDR2 YFSETQ. The CDR3 covers 14 residues. V was trimmed by 4 bases and J by 5 bases, leaving 10 bases between them. The CDR3 sequence is CASSARTDNSPLHF. For the CDR3, the DNA is TGCGCCAGCAGCGCCCGGACAGATAATTCACCCCTCCACTTT. The entire variable domain, with the rest obtained from reference TRBV5-1 and TRBJ1-6, is as follows: KAGVTQTPRYLIKTRGQQVTLSCSPISGHRSVSWYQQTPGQGLQFLFEYFSETQRNKGNFPGRFSGRQFSNSRSEMNVSTLELGDSALYLCASSARTDNSPLHFGNGTRLTVT.

This chain uses TRBV28 with TRBJ1-3; no definite D call. The length of the CDR3 is 14 residues. CDR1 and CDR2 (germline): MDHEN, SYDVKM. V lost 5 bases to trimming and J lost 2 bases, with 10 bases between them. The CDR3 region has the DNA TGTGCCAGCAGTCCCGCGGGCCCTGGAAACACCATATATTTT. It translates to CASSPAGPGNTIYF. Together with reference TRBV28 and TRBJ1-3, the CDR3 gives the full variable domain: DVKVTQSSRYLVKRTGEKVFLECVQDMDHENMFWYRQDPGLGLRLIYFSYDVKMKEKGDIPEGYSVSREKKERFSLILESASTNQTSMYLCASSPAGPGNTIYFGEGSWLTVV.

In its sample, this clonotype was seen many times. CDR3 DNA sequence: TGTGCCAGCAGCCGAGATTTTAGCGGGGGGAATACGCAGTATTTT. It yields the protein CASSRDFSGGNTQYF. The chain employs TRBV4-2 and TRBJ2-3; TRBD2 matches 10 bases. Germline V CDR1 and CDR2: LGHNA, YNFKEQ. The CDR3 has 15 amino acids. Unmatched junction bases numbered 8, after V lost 4 bases and J lost 7 bases.

The chain is built from TRBV12-3 or TRBV12-4 and TRBJ2-4; the D gene is possibly TRBD1 (5 bases). V gave up 5 bases and J gave up 0 bases, with 11 bases separating them. This CDR3 is 15 amino acids long. In DNA form, the CDR3 reads TGTGCCAGCAGTCGACAGTTGCTAGCCAAAAACATTCAGTACTTC. Protein product: CASSRQLLAKNIQYF.

The sample holds a few counts of this clonotype. The chain uses TRBV12-3 or TRBV12-4 and TRBJ2-2; TRBD1 might be the D (6 bases). The germline V and J ends were trimmed by 6 bases and 4 bases, with 9 bases remaining between them. The CDR3 is 13 residues long. DNA of the CDR3: TGTGCCAGCAGACGGGACACCACCGGGGAGCTGTTTTTT. This gives the protein CASRRDTTGELFF.

This clonotype was observed once. CDR3 region: CASSPVGVSGGANTQYF. The CDR3 DNA follows: TGTGCCAGCAGTCCTGTCGGAGTGAGTGGCGGGGCAAATACGCAGTATTTT. The chain carries TRBV27 and TRBJ2-3, with D maybe TRBD2 (6 bases). Germline V gene data show CDR1 as MNHEY and CDR2 as SMNVEV (reference sequence). The CDR3 runs to 17 residues. The germline V and J ends were trimmed by 5 bases and 7 bases, with 25 bases remaining between them.

The V gene is TRBV29-1, the J gene TRBJ2-1; D is unresolved. The ends were cut back, 3 bases at V and 15 bases at J, with 6 bases in the middle. In germline, CDR1 is SQVTM, CDR2 ANQGSEA. The CDR3 consists of 8 residues. Here the CDR3 DNA reads TGCAGCGTTGATTCGGCGTTCTTC. This translates into CSVDSAFF.

This clonotype was seen only a few times. The chain joins TRBV5-1 to TRBJ2-2; D uncertain. CDR3 length equals 13 residues. From germline, CDR1 is SGHRS and CDR2 YFSETQ. Trimming left V 0 bases short and J 4 bases short, with 4 bases between. Here the CDR3 DNA reads TGCGCCAGCAGCTTGGAGCTCACCGGGGAGCTGTTTTTT. Translated: CASSLELTGELFF.

This clonotype was counted a few times. The V call is TRBV24-1, the J call TRBJ1-5, with no clear D. The V gene's germline CDR1 is KGHDR and CDR2 SFDVKD. The germline V and J ends were trimmed by 2 bases and 0 bases, with 7 bases remaining between them. The CDR3 runs 15 residues. CDR3 in amino acids: CATSDSGYSNQPQHF. DNA of the CDR3: TGTGCCACCAGTGATTCTGGGTATAGCAATCAGCCCCAGCATTTT.

The chain has TRBV18 and TRBJ1-1; possible D gene TRBD1, 5 bases. Trimming shortened V by 3 bases and J by 1 base, and 9 bases separated the two germline ends. Per germline, CDR1 KGHSH and CDR2 LQKENI. This CDR3 is 14 amino acids long. The CDR3 nucleotides read TGTGCCAGCTCACCGATGGGGGGGAACACTGAAGCTTTCTTT. Amino acid sequence: CASSPMGGNTEAFF.

The chain is built from TRBV19 and TRBJ2-3; D gene ambiguous. CDR3 length equals 15 residues. CDR1 LNHDA and CDR2 SQIVND come from the germline V gene (reference sequence). The V and J ends lost 6 bases and 0 bases respectively, with 13 bases between them. CDR3 DNA sequence: TGTGCCAGTAGCCTATACCCCAGAAGCACAGATACGCAGTATTTT. It encodes CASSLYPRSTDTQYF.

This clonotype was seen a few times. This chain connects TRBV5-1 to TRBJ2-3; TRBD2 aligns across 9 bases. Germline V gene data show CDR1 as SGHRS and CDR2 as YFSETQ. Trimming cost V 4 bases and J 4 bases; bases outside gene matches: 1. The CDR3 loop spans 13 amino acids. The CDR3 reads CASSGTSSDTQYF. The CDR3 coding sequence is TGCGCCAGCAGCGGGACTAGCTCAGATACGCAGTATTTT. Combining the CDR3 with reference TRBV5-1 and TRBJ2-3 gives the whole variable domain KAGVTQTPRYLIKTRGQQVTLSCSPISGHRSVSWYQQTPGQGLQFLFEYFSETQRNKGNFPGRFSGRQFSNSRSEMNVSTLELGDSALYLCASSGTSSDTQYFGPGTRLTVL.

In this sample, this clonotype turned up many times. The rearrangement uses TRBV5-1 and TRBJ2-2; D not resolved. The CDR3 runs to 11 residues. Trimming stripped 0 bases from V and 7 bases from J, with 1 base between. Germline V lookup: CDR1 SGHRS, CDR2 YFSETQ. The chain's CDR3 is CASSLDGELFF. Here the CDR3 DNA reads TGCGCCAGCAGCTTGGACGGGGAGCTGTTTTTT. Using reference TRBV5-1 and TRBJ2-2 for the parts outside the CDR3, the full variable domain is KAGVTQTPRYLIKTRGQQVTLSCSPISGHRSVSWYQQTPGQGLQFLFEYFSETQRNKGNFPGRFSGRQFSNSRSEMNVSTLELGDSALYLCASSLDGELFFGEGSRLTVL.

The V call is TRBV10-3, the J call TRBJ2-7; TRBD1 matches at 11 bases. With 5 bases clipped from V and 3 bases from J, the junction kept 3 bases outside the gene matches. The CDR3 has 14 residues. Germline V gene data show CDR1 as ENHRY and CDR2 as SYGVKD. The CDR3 DNA sequence: TGTGCCATCAGTTCAGGGACAGGGGGCTACGAGCAGTACTTC. Translation: CAISSGTGGYEQYF.

This clonotype occurred a few times. The chain joins TRBV10-2 to TRBJ2-3, with 9 bases matching TRBD1. This CDR3 has 15 amino acids. Germline V gives CDR1 WSHSY, CDR2 SAAADI. Losses at the gene ends were 6 bases for V and 4 bases for J; bases not matched to a gene: 8. The CDR3 sequence: CASSPGQGLADTQYF. The CDR3 nucleotides read TGCGCCAGCAGCCCGGGACAGGGTTTAGCAGATACGCAGTATTTT.

This clonotype turned up a few times. The chain links TRBV5-1 to TRBJ2-1; D unclear. Germline V gives CDR1 SGHRS, CDR2 YFSETQ. CDR3 size: 12 residues. Between the trimmed V and J ends, which lost 3 bases and 10 bases, there was a span of 11 bases. The CDR3, as DNA: TGCGCCAGCAGCTCCTCTTTGGGCGAGCAGTTCTTC. It encodes CASSSSLGEQFF.

This clonotype appeared once. The chain is built from TRBV7-9 and TRBJ2-1; a weak D match, TRBD2 (6 bases). The CDR3 spans 14 residues. V dropped 5 bases and J dropped 7 bases, with 15 bases sitting between them. Germline V gene lookup returns CDR1 SEHNR and CDR2 FQNEAQ (reference sequence). The CDR3 is CASSTGGLENEQFF. CDR3 sequence (DNA): TGTGCCAGCAGCACCGGGGGATTGGAGAATGAGCAGTTCTTC.

This clonotype showed up just a few times. The V gene is TRBV12-3 or TRBV12-4, the J gene TRBJ2-2, with 8 positions matching TRBD1. This CDR3 comprises 14 residues. The ends lost 4 bases at V and 4 bases at J; junction bases unmatched: 2. The CDR3 region is CASSYDRGTGELFF. The CDR3 DNA reads as TGTGCCAGCAGTTATGACAGGGGCACCGGGGAGCTGTTTTTT.

A few counts support this clonotype. V and J are TRBV5-1 and TRBJ2-5, with D perhaps TRBD2 (5 bases). This CDR3 comprises 14 residues. V lost 3 bases and J 1 base, leaving 10 bases between the germline ends. CDR1 is SGHRS and CDR2 is YFSETQ in the germline V gene. The CDR3 spells CASSYLAGQETQYF. As DNA, the CDR3 is TGCGCCAGCAGCTATCTAGCAGGCCAAGAGACCCAGTACTTC. The full variable domain, with the rest looked up from reference TRBV5-1 and TRBJ2-5, is KAGVTQTPRYLIKTRGQQVTLSCSPISGHRSVSWYQQTPGQGLQFLFEYFSETQRNKGNFPGRFSGRQFSNSRSEMNVSTLELGDSALYLCASSYLAGQETQYFGPGTRLLVL.

The chain is built from TRBV7-9 and TRBJ1-1; D remains ambiguous. The germline CDR1 and CDR2 sequences are SEHNR and FQNEAQ (reference sequence). This CDR3 has 14 amino acids. The V end lost 5 bases, the J end lost 2 bases, and 12 bases lay between the germline ends. CDR3 loop: CASSAAGTNTEAFF. CDR3 nucleotides: TGTGCCAGCAGCGCGGCGGGAACCAACACTGAAGCTTTCTTT.